Here is one TCR beta chain with its context. Its antigen is currently unknown. TCRdb processed the 5' RACE reads anew with MiXCR; each CDR3 protein has one entry. The sample carries 550,000 to 650,000 distinct CDR3 sequences, around 15% recorded once. The data belong to a study of T-cell memory formation after mild COVID-19. Study-wide context: The two donors had largely donor-specific TCR clusters.

Germline V gives CDR1 MDHEN, CDR2 SYDVKM. The CDR3 length is 16 residues. With 7 bases clipped from V and 0 bases from J, the junction kept 8 bases outside the gene matches. Study-wide findings and caveats: Clones shrinking from day 15 to 85 showed even CD4/CD8 mixes; later expanders tilted CD4+. Shrinking CD4+ clones resided mostly in CM and EM, and CD8+ ones in EMRA. Memory cells collected pre-infection included some clones that later responded, suggesting cross-reactive memory joined.

The TCR sequence derives from an adult woman who had mild COVID-19 (a few samples of this study predate the infection). Cell type and time point are not known. Material: PBMCs or a T cell subset sorted from them (not recorded which). The V and J genes are TRBV28 and TRBJ2-7; 11 bases line up with TRBD2. As DNA, the CDR3 is TGTGCCAGCAACCGACTAGCGGGAATGGGCTCCTACGAGCAGTACTTC. Its translation: CASNRLAGMGSYEQYF.